This T cell receptor (beta chain) was observed in a study of OX40 agonist ivuxolimab in advanced cancers. The V gene end was trimmed by 2 bases and the J gene end by 8 bases; junction bases not matched to a gene: 2. The CDR3 sequence is 13 residues long. Germline-derived CDR1 and CDR2 are SGHRS and YFSETQ. Method: immunoSEQ multiplex PCR; TCRdb's copy keeps in-frame clones and lacks some. The sample consists of under 80,000 clones, approximately 86% of them appearing once. This TCR came from an adult with an advanced solid tumor such as melanoma, head and neck, liver or kidney cancer. This sequence joins TRBV5-1 and TRBJ1-2, with TRBD1 matching over 11 bases. This material consisted of CD4+ or CD8+ T cells sorted from blood, taken in a trial of the OX40 agonist ivuxolimab. This CDR3 is CASSFGQGAGYTF. The CDR3 DNA follows: TGCGCCAGCAGCTTCGGACAGGGGGCGGGCTACACCTTC. The variable domain in full, completed from reference TRBV5-1 and TRBJ1-2, reads KAGVTQTPRYLIKTRGQQVTLSCSPISGHRSVSWYQQTPGQGLQFLFEYFSETQRNKGNFPGRFSGRQFSNSRSEMNVSTLELGDSALYLCASSFGQGAGYTFGSGTRLTVV.